The sequence of this T cell receptor (beta chain) was determined in a study of blood T cells in healthy people across ages. Whole-study results and caveats: Among long-lived donors, naive CD4+ cells were more numerous and diversity higher than in aged donors.

V gave up 7 bases and J gave up 2 bases, with 17 bases separating them. Germline CDR1 SGHTA, CDR2 FQGNSA. The CDR3 has 15 residues. As regards this clonotype: Its antigen is unknown.

The second PCR ran roughly 7 to 12 cycles with a sample-barcoded 5' primer and J-beta primers. TCRdb analysed the 5' RACE reads with MiXCR anew, one entry per CDR3 protein. The profile shows about 800,000 distinct CDR3 sequences, 20% to 25% of them singletons. These records were also assigned to another study, of T cells of mothers and their children. That work states: The donor cohort consisted of three healthy Caucasian mothers and their six children. Mother-child pairs who were related displayed a slightly higher overlap than unrelated pairs, a difference that was non-significant.

The TCR originated in a boy between 10 and 17 years old in good health. The rearrangement links TRBV7-2 to TRBJ2-5, with D perhaps matching TRBD1 (6 bases). Material for sequencing was blood. The CDR3 loop is CASTGAWTVQETQYF. In nucleotides, the CDR3 is TGTGCCAGCACCGGGGCTTGGACAGTACAAGAGACCCAGTACTTC.